The 27 T cell receptor beta chains below all came from one sample that was sequenced in a study of cytomegalovirus exposure and HLA in healthy donors. 60 Vbeta and 13 Jbeta primers were used in PCR. The repertoire was sequenced with immunoSEQ multiplex PCR; TCRdb's copy has only in-frame clones and lacks some. The sample has under 150,000 clones, around 10% seen once. Material for sequencing was PBMCs. All receptors come from a young man in good health and CMV-seronegative.

This clone was seen a few times. V is TRBV7-9 and J is TRBJ1-1; TRBD1 is a possible D gene (5 bases). Germline loops: CDR1 SEHNR, CDR2 FQNEAQ (reference sequence). V gave up 2 bases and J gave up 0 bases, with 10 bases separating them. The CDR3 runs 15 residues. In DNA form, the CDR3 reads TGTGCCAGCAGCTTAACTACAGGAATGAACACTGAAGCTTTCTTT. The encoded protein is CASSLTTGMNTEAFF.

This clone was detected a few times. J is TRBJ1-1 and V is TRBV5-1; 9 bases agree with TRBD1. The CDR3 loop spans 14 amino acids. Germline V gene data show CDR1 as SGHRS and CDR2 as YFSETQ. Trimming removed 6 bases from V and 1 base from J; junction bases left unmatched: 4. The CDR3 is CASTPGQGNTEAFF. CDR3 coding DNA: TGCGCCAGCACCCCGGGACAGGGGAACACTGAAGCTTTCTTT.

This clone has just a few counts. The chain links TRBV6-5 to TRBJ1-2; D possibly corresponds to TRBD1 (5 bases). The CDR3 totals 13 residues. Germline loops: CDR1 MNHEY, CDR2 SVGAGI. V was clipped by 2 bases and J by 3 bases, with 7 bases between them. In nucleotides, the CDR3 is TGTGCCAGCAGTTACCGGGGGTACTATGGCTACACCTTC. It is translated as CASSYRGYYGYTF.

The sample holds a few counts of this clone. This rearrangement joins TRBV11-3 to TRBJ2-7, with D possibly TRBD1 on 5 matching bases. V lost 4 bases, J lost 4 bases, and 17 bases lay in between. The germline V gene encodes CDR1 SGHNT and CDR2 YENEEA. The CDR3 is 15 residues long. The CDR3 sequence: CASSSRQTNTYEQYF. DNA of the CDR3: TGTGCCAGCAGCTCCCGACAGACAAATACTTACGAGCAGTACTTC.

This clone was counted between two and nine times. This chain connects TRBV7-3 to TRBJ2-1; 8 nucleotides align to TRBD2. There are 15 residues in the CDR3. CDR1 is SGHTA and CDR2 is FQGTGA in the germline V gene. The V and J ends lost 2 bases and 6 bases, in that order; junction bases with no gene match: 6. The CDR3 sequence is CASSLPGTSINEQFF. The CDR3, as DNA: TGTGCCAGCAGCTTACCCGGGACTAGTATCAATGAGCAGTTCTTC.

This clone was detected a few times. The chain combines TRBV5-1 with TRBJ1-1; the match to TRBD1 covers 7 bases. V gave up 4 bases and J gave up 2 bases; unmatched junction bases: 5. This CDR3 comprises 14 residues. Per germline, CDR1 SGHRS and CDR2 YFSETQ. The CDR3 region has the DNA TGCGCCAGCAGCAAGGGACAGTCAAACACTGAAGCTTTCTTT. It codes for CASSKGQSNTEAFF.

This clone has a handful of counts. The gene calls are TRBV4-2 and TRBJ2-7, with D perhaps TRBD2 (6 bases). Trimming shortened V by 0 bases and J by 6 bases, and 12 bases separated the two germline ends. There are 14 residues in the CDR3. Germline V CDR1 and CDR2: LGHNA, YNFKEQ. CDR3 in DNA: TGTGCCAGCAGCCAAGATCTGGAGGGCGGCGAGCAGTACTTC. Protein sequence: CASSQDLEGGEQYF.

V is TRBV11-3 and J is TRBJ2-2; possible D gene TRBD1, 5 bases. The CDR3 runs 14 residues. With 2 bases removed from V and 1 base from J, the gap between germline ends came to 5 bases. The germline CDR1 and CDR2 sequences are SGHNT and YENEEA. The DNA for the CDR3 is TGTGCCAGCAGCTTAACAGGGAACACCGGGGAGCTGTTTTTT. Translated: CASSLTGNTGELFF.

This clone has only a few counts. J is TRBJ2-7 and V is TRBV6-1; a weak D match, TRBD1 (6 bases). CDR1 MNHNS and CDR2 SASEGT come from the germline V gene. The V end was cut by 8 bases, the J end by 1 base, with 9 bases between. There are 12 residues in the CDR3. Here the CDR3 reads CASGGISYEQYF. Here the CDR3 DNA reads TGTGCCAGCGGGGGCATTTCCTACGAGCAGTACTTC.

This clone was recorded a few times. J is TRBJ2-3 and V is TRBV4-3, with 12 positions matching TRBD2. The V gene end was trimmed by 0 bases and the J gene end by 5 bases; junction bases not matched to a gene: 9. This CDR3 is 18 amino acids long. Germline CDR1 LGHNA, CDR2 YSLEER. CDR3 sequence: CASSQDVASGGARDTQYF. The CDR3 DNA reads as TGCGCCAGCAGCCAAGATGTCGCTAGCGGGGGGGCCAGAGATACGCAGTATTTT.

This clone was observed a few times. V and J are TRBV11-2 and TRBJ2-1; D may be TRBD1 (6 bases). V lost 2 bases and J 7 bases, leaving 15 bases between the germline ends. The CDR3 length is 15 residues. Germline-derived CDR1 and CDR2 are SGHAT and FQNNGV. For the CDR3, the DNA is TGTGCCAGCAGCTTAAGTATGGGGGCCTTTAATGAGCAGTTCTTC. Translating it yields CASSLSMGAFNEQFF.

This chain joins TRBV6-6 and TRBJ1-2, with TRBD1 matching 8 bases. CDR1 and CDR2 (germline): MNHNY, SVGAGI (reference sequence). J lost 8 bases, V lost 8 bases, and 10 bases had no gene match. The length of the CDR3 is 13 residues. In nucleotides, the CDR3 is TGTGCCAGCCAAGACAGGGGATTATGGGGCTACACCTTC. It is translated as CASQDRGLWGYTF.

The chain carries TRBV5-4 and TRBJ2-7; D might be TRBD1 (5 bases). CDR3 length: 15 residues. Trimming removed 2 bases at V and 3 bases at J, with 15 bases between. CDR1 is SGHNT, CDR2 YYREEE, per germline (reference sequence). CDR3 nucleotides: TGTGCCAGCAGCTTCGCTCCTGGACAAAACTACGAGCAGTACTTC. This encodes CASSFAPGQNYEQYF.

The sample holds a few counts of this clone. The chain has TRBV30 and TRBJ2-2, with D maybe TRBD2 (5 bases). V dropped 5 bases and J dropped 3 bases, with 13 bases sitting between them. The germline V gene encodes CDR1 GTSNPN and CDR2 SVGIG (reference sequence). This CDR3 contains 14 residues. The chain's CDR3 is CAWGLTIHTGELFF. In DNA form, the CDR3 reads TGTGCCTGGGGGTTGACTATACACACCGGGGAGCTGTTTTTT. The variable domain in full, completed from reference TRBV30 and TRBJ2-2, reads SQTIHQWPATLVQPVGSPLSLECTVEGTSNPNLYWYRQAAGRGLQLLFYSVGIGQISSEVPQNLSASRPQDRQFILSSKKLLLSDSGFYLCAWGLTIHTGELFFGEGSRLTVL.

This clone was counted between two and nine times. The CDR3 loop is CASSLEPLSGELFF. The DNA of the CDR3 is TGTGCCAGCAGCTTAGAACCACTATCCGGGGAGCTGTTTTTT. The V and J genes are TRBV11-2 and TRBJ2-2; no definite D call. The CDR3 has 14 residues. Germline assignment: CDR1 SGHAT and CDR2 FQNNGV. V lost 0 bases and J 6 bases, leaving 8 bases between the germline ends.

This rearrangement joins TRBV2 to TRBJ2-2; TRBD2 matches 9 bases. After removal of 3 bases from V and 4 bases from J, the junction contained 9 bases not matched to a gene. The CDR3 is 17 residues long. Germline lookup yields CDR1 SNHLY and CDR2 FYNNEI. CDR3 DNA: TGTGCCAGCAGTGATATGCTAGCGGGATCGGGCACCGGGGAGCTGTTTTTT. It codes for CASSDMLAGSGTGELFF.

This chain joins TRBV7-9 and TRBJ2-1, with 12 positions matching TRBD2. J was trimmed by 2 bases and V by 5 bases; bases with no gene match: 4. CDR3 length equals 16 residues. CDR1 SEHNR and CDR2 FQNEAQ come from the germline V gene (reference sequence). Here the CDR3 DNA reads TGTGCCAGCAGCCCGGGGACTAGCGGGCCCTACAATGAGCAGTTCTTC. This encodes CASSPGTSGPYNEQFF.

This clone was counted between two and nine times. The V and J genes are TRBV11-3 and TRBJ2-1; a possible D gene is TRBD2 (6 bases). This CDR3 has 13 amino acids. V shed 4 bases and J shed 9 bases, with 13 bases lying between them. Germline V CDR1 and CDR2: SGHNT, YENEEA. Here the CDR3 DNA reads TGTGCCAGCAGCTCCGGGCGGGATTTTGAGCAGTTCTTC. The encoded protein is CASSSGRDFEQFF.

In its sample, this clone was seen a few times. The CDR3 DNA sequence: TGCGCCAGCAGTTTAACAGGGGGAGACACCTACGAGCAGTACTTC. It is translated as CASSLTGGDTYEQYF. The V gene is TRBV5-1, the J gene TRBJ2-7; 8 bases fit TRBD1. CDR1 SGHRS and CDR2 YFSETQ come from the germline V gene. This CDR3 comprises 15 residues. J lost 2 bases, V lost 5 bases, and 9 bases had no gene match.

This clone has a handful of counts. This rearrangement joins TRBV19 to TRBJ2-5; TRBD1 is a possible D gene (6 bases). This CDR3 region has 13 residues. The V end lost 3 bases, the J end lost 10 bases, and 15 bases lay between the germline ends. Germline V gene data show CDR1 as LNHDA and CDR2 as SQIVND (reference sequence). The CDR3 coding sequence is TGTGCCAGTAGTATGGAGCCTACAGGGAGCCAGTACTTC. Protein product: CASSMEPTGSQYF.

This clone was recorded a few times. The chain recombines TRBV29-1 with TRBJ2-5; a weak D match, TRBD1 (6 bases). V was clipped by 4 bases and J by 9 bases, with 15 bases between them. The germline gives CDR1 SQVTM, CDR2 ANQGSEA. This CDR3 is 12 amino acids long. Here the CDR3 DNA reads TGCAGCGTTGTCGGACAGTTTTCGGCCCAGTACTTC. It encodes CSVVGQFSAQYF. The complete variable domain, with remaining parts taken from reference TRBV29-1 and TRBJ2-5, reads SAVISQKPSRDICQRGTSLTIQCQVDSQVTMMFWYRQQPGQSLTLIATANQGSEATYESGFVIDKFPISRPNLTFSTLTVSNMSPEDSSIYLCSVVGQFSAQYFGPGTRLLVL.

This clone was observed a handful of times. V and J are TRBV7-6 and TRBJ2-1, with TRBD2 matching over 14 bases. Per germline, CDR1 SGHVS and CDR2 FNYEAQ. Germline trimming cut 1 base from V and 15 bases from J; bases unmatched to any gene: 5. This CDR3 has 14 residues. The CDR3 protein is CASSLGGLAGGPFF. Here the CDR3 DNA reads TGTGCCAGCAGCTTAGGTGGACTAGCGGGGGGACCGTTCTTC.

J is TRBJ2-2 and V is TRBV2; 7 bases align to TRBD1. The CDR3 extends over 14 amino acids. The germline V gene encodes CDR1 SNHLY and CDR2 FYNNEI. The junction had 4 bases not matched to a gene; V was cut back by 4 bases and J by 5 bases. The CDR3 DNA reads TGTGCCAGCAGTGGGACAGGCCAGACCGGGGAGCTGTTTTTT. Translating gives CASSGTGQTGELFF.

This clone was seen a handful of times. The gene calls are TRBV14 and TRBJ2-3; D may be TRBD2 (6 bases). Trimming pared 4 bases from V and 1 base from J, leaving 15 bases between. The V gene's germline CDR1 is SGHDN and CDR2 FVKESK. The CDR3 totals 16 residues. CDR3 bases: TGTGCCAGCAGCCGCCGGCTGCGGGAACGCACAGATACGCAGTATTTT. Translation gives CASSRRLRERTDTQYF.

In this sample, this clone turned up a few times. CDR3 protein: CASRGGANTEAFF. CDR3 coding DNA: TGTGCCAGTAGAGGAGGGGCCAACACTGAAGCTTTCTTT. The chain joins TRBV19 to TRBJ1-1; TRBD1 is a possible D gene (5 bases). Germline V gene data show CDR1 as LNHDA and CDR2 as SQIVND (reference sequence). Trimming pared 6 bases from V and 2 bases from J, leaving 10 bases between. This CDR3 is built from 13 residues.

V usage is TRBV9 and J usage is TRBJ1-1, with a tentative D call TRBD1 (6 bases). CDR1 and CDR2 from the germline V gene are SGDLS and YYNGEE. This CDR3 contains 14 residues. V gave up 3 bases and J gave up 1 base, with 10 bases separating them. The DNA for the CDR3 is TGTGCCAGCAGCGGACAGGTCGCGAACACTGAAGCTTTCTTT. Its translation is CASSGQVANTEAFF.

This clone occurred a few times. The rearrangement joins TRBV19 to TRBJ1-1; the D gene is possibly TRBD1 (6 bases). CDR1 is LNHDA, CDR2 SQIVND, per germline (reference sequence). The CDR3 is 14 amino acids. V was cut by 6 bases and J by 1 base, with 12 bases left in between. The CDR3 DNA is TGTGCCAGTAGCGGGACACACGAGAACACTGAAGCTTTCTTT. Translation gives CASSGTHENTEAFF. Looking up the rest from reference TRBV19 and TRBJ1-1 gives the full variable domain: DGGITQSPKYLFRKEGQNVTLSCEQNLNHDAMYWYRQDPGQGLRLIYYSQIVNDFQKGDIAEGYSVSREKKESFPLTVTSAQKNPTAFYLCASSGTHENTEAFFGQGTRLTVV.